The 15 T cell receptor beta chains given below trace back to one sample, sequenced in a study of T cell responses to AZD1222 COVID-19 vaccine. Data came from immunoSEQ multiplex PCR; TCRdb stores just in-frame clones and leaves some out. The sample holds some 120,000 clones, around 90% seen once. The input for sequencing was peripheral blood, taken on day 0 of AZD1222 vaccination. The receptors originated from an adult in good health.

This sequence joins TRBV5-4 and TRBJ2-3; perhaps TRBD2 as D (6 bases). The V end was cut by 0 bases, the J end by 5 bases, with 16 bases between. The germline V gene encodes CDR1 SGHNT and CDR2 YYREEE (reference sequence). This CDR3 spans 16 amino acids. In DNA, the CDR3 is TGTGCCAGCAGCTTGGGACCGGGAGTGTGGGGAGATACGCAGTATTTT. Amino acid sequence: CASSLGPGVWGDTQYF.

This clone was seen at least ten times. The V gene is TRBV14, the J gene TRBJ2-7; D is possibly TRBD1 (6 bases). The CDR3 sequence is 15 residues long. Trimming cost V 0 bases and J 3 bases, with 12 bases left between them. CDR1 SGHDN and CDR2 FVKESK come from the germline V gene. The CDR3 bases are TGTGCCAGCAGCCAAGAAGGGGGTAAGGACTACGAGCAGTACTTC. Translating it yields CASSQEGGKDYEQYF.

The rearrangement links TRBV6-4 to TRBJ2-7; 7 bases map to TRBD2. With 5 bases clipped from V and 4 bases from J, the junction kept 5 bases outside the gene matches. Germline lookup yields CDR1 MRHNA and CDR2 SNTAGT. The CDR3 has 13 amino acids. The CDR3 is CASSLRGVYEQYF. The CDR3 region has the DNA TGTGCCAGCAGTCTACGGGGGGTATACGAGCAGTACTTC.

DNA of the CDR3: TGCAGCGCCCGGAGGGAACTAGCGGGAGGGCCCCAGTACTTC. Its translation is CSARRELAGGPQYF. The chain uses TRBV29-1 and TRBJ2-5; 13 positions agree with TRBD2. In germline, CDR1 is SQVTM, CDR2 ANQGSEA. The CDR3 totals 14 residues. V lost 7 bases, J lost 9 bases, and 11 bases stayed unmatched.

The CDR3 region has the DNA TGTGCCAGCAATAGGGGGCTCACTGAAGCTTTCTTT. Amino acids: CASNRGLTEAFF. This chain uses TRBV6-5 with TRBJ1-1; 7 bases line up with TRBD1. Looked up from germline, CDR1 is MNHEY and CDR2 is SVGAGI. The J segment lost 4 bases and the V segment lost 7 bases, leaving 3 bases of the junction unmatched. This CDR3 is 12 amino acids long.

This clone was counted once. This chain connects TRBV6-2 or TRBV6-3 to TRBJ1-3; D unresolved. The V gene lost 4 bases and the J gene lost 0 bases, with 4 bases spanning the gap. The CDR3 covers 13 residues. CDR1 and CDR2 (germline): MNHEY, SVGEGT. The DNA for the CDR3 is TGTGCCAGCAGTTTCTTCTCTGGAAACACCATATATTTT. It encodes CASSFFSGNTIYF.

V gene TRBV7-9 combines with J gene TRBJ1-6; D uncertain. V was clipped by 5 bases and J by 14 bases, with 13 bases between them. The CDR3 is made up of 12 amino acids. Germline values: CDR1 SEHNR, CDR2 FQNEAQ (reference sequence). CDR3 in amino acids: CASSLSDLALHF. The DNA for the CDR3 is TGTGCCAGCAGCCTTTCAGATCTGGCCCTCCACTTT.

The V and J genes are TRBV14 and TRBJ2-7; D ambiguous. Trimming took 1 base from V and 2 from J, leaving 15 bases between them. The CDR3 is made up of 16 amino acids. From germline, CDR1 is SGHDN and CDR2 FVKESK. CDR3 DNA sequence: TGTGCCAGCAGCCAAGGCCAGCCCTCTGGCCCCTACGAGCAGTACTTC. Protein: CASSQGQPSGPYEQYF.

The chain has TRBV2 and TRBJ2-1; no definite D call. Germline V gives CDR1 SNHLY, CDR2 FYNNEI. V was trimmed by 0 bases and J by 11 bases, leaving 8 bases between them. The CDR3 loop spans 12 amino acids. The CDR3: CASSEARIKQFF. The CDR3 nucleotides read TGTGCCAGCAGTGAAGCAAGAATAAAGCAGTTCTTC.

V is TRBV7-9 and J is TRBJ1-4; D ambiguous. CDR3 size: 12 residues. V lost 8 bases, J lost 4 bases, and 8 bases lay in between. Germline-derived CDR1 and CDR2 are SEHNR and FQNEAQ (reference sequence). The CDR3: CASGSLNEKLFF. The CDR3 DNA is TGTGCCAGCGGGAGTCTTAATGAAAAACTGTTTTTT.

This chain uses TRBV7-2 with TRBJ1-3; 9 bases align to TRBD1. Germline CDR1 and CDR2: SGHTA and FQGNSA. This CDR3 contains 17 residues. Trimming cost V 5 bases and J 0 bases; bases outside gene matches: 8. The DNA for the CDR3 is TGTGCCAGCAGCCTCAGACAGGGGGTCTTCTCTGGAAACACCATATATTTT. It yields the protein CASSLRQGVFSGNTIYF.

The chain is built from TRBV5-4 and TRBJ2-3, with D possibly called TRBD1 or TRBD2 (5 bases each). This CDR3 is 14 amino acids long. Trimming cost V 8 bases and J 3 bases, with 16 bases left between them. CDR1 and CDR2 from the germline V gene are SGHNT and YYREEE (reference sequence). The CDR3 region has the DNA TGTGCCAGTTACGGGGCTGGGCGGACAGATACGCAGTATTTT. Its protein product is CASYGAGRTDTQYF. Supplemented by reference TRBV5-4 and TRBJ2-3, the full variable domain reads ETGVTQSPTHLIKTRGQQVTLRCSSQSGHNTVSWYQQALGQGPQFIFQYYREEENGRGNFPPRFSGLQFPNYSSELNVNALELDDSALYLCASYGAGRTDTQYFGPGTRLTVL.

The chain combines TRBV14 with TRBJ2-7; perhaps TRBD1 as D (5 bases). This CDR3 has 14 residues. Looked up from germline, CDR1 is SGHDN and CDR2 is FVKESK. V shed 0 bases and J shed 6 bases, with 12 bases lying between them. In nucleotides, the CDR3 is TGTGCCAGCAGCCAAGATCTAAGGCAGGGCGAGCAGTACTTC. This sequence encodes CASSQDLRQGEQYF.

V gene TRBV20-1 combines with J gene TRBJ2-3; the D is unclear. Germline loops: CDR1 DFQATT, CDR2 SNEGSKA (reference sequence). The CDR3 contains 11 residues. Trimming pared 2 bases from V and 5 bases from J, leaving 5 bases between. The CDR3 DNA reads as TGCAGTGCTAGAAGTTTAGATACGCAGTATTTT. It codes for CSARSLDTQYF.

This chain joins TRBV5-5 and TRBJ2-2; TRBD2 aligns across 7 bases. CDR3 size: 18 residues. The V segment lost 1 base and the J segment 6 bases; nucleotides outside the gene matches: 15. Per the germline V gene, CDR1 is SGHKS and CDR2 is YYEKEE (reference sequence). CDR3 coding DNA: TGTGCCAGCAGCTTGATGCTAGCGGTAACTCCCGGGTCCGGGGAGCTGTTTTTT. It encodes CASSLMLAVTPGSGELFF.